Sequencing of this T cell receptor (beta chain) was carried out in a study of blood T cell repertoires in COVID-19. Whole-study context: Specimens from acute and convalescent COVID-19 originated in the United States, Italy and Spain. Sample material is recorded as cDNA or gDNA derived from T cells, B-cell-depleted T cells, or PBMCs.

In the authors' methods: The assay estimated nucleated cells by amplifying reference gene primers. Data came from immunoSEQ multiplex PCR; TCRdb stores just in-frame clones and leaves some out. The DNA gave D and trimming, while V, J and clone size come from that table. The sample has roughly 250,000 clones, more than 85% seen once. This CDR3 has 14 residues. Trimming stripped 5 bases from V and 1 base from J, with 11 bases between. From germline, CDR1 is MDHEN and CDR2 SYDVKM. The receptor's source is a young man with acute or convalescent COVID-19. The chain joins TRBV28 to TRBJ1-1; D gene uncertain. Source material: peripheral blood. The CDR3 protein is CASSPRGGNTEAFF. The CDR3 DNA reads as TGTGCCAGCAGTCCGCGAGGCGGGAACACTGAAGCTTTCTTT.